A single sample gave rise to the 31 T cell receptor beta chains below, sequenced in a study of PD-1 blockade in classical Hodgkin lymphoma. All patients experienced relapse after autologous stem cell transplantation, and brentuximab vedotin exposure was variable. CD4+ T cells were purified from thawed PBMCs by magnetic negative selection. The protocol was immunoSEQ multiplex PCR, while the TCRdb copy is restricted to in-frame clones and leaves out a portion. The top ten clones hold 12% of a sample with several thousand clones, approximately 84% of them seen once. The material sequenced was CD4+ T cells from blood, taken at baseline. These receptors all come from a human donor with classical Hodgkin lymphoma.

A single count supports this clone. The CDR3 DNA reads as TGTGCCAGTAGTATAGGTCCGACAGGGGGCCTTAACTATGGCTACACCTTC. As protein: CASSIGPTGGLNYGYTF. The rearrangement links TRBV19 to TRBJ1-2; TRBD1 matches at 10 bases. The junction had 6 bases not matched to a gene; V was cut back by 1 base and J by 1 base. The CDR3 runs 17 residues. Germline CDR1 is LNHDA and CDR2 is SQIVND (reference sequence).

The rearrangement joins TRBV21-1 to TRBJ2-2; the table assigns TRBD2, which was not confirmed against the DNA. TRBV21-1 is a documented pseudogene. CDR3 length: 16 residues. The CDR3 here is CASSKEEGKGTGELFF. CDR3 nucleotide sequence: TGTGCCAGCAGCAAAGAAGAGGGTAAAGGAACCGGGGAGCTGTTTTTT.

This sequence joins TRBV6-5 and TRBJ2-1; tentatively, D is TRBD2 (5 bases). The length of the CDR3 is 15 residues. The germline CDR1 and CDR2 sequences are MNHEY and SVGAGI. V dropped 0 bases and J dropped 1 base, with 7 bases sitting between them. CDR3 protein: CASSYSRTSYNEQFF. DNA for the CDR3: TGTGCCAGCAGTTACTCGAGGACTTCCTACAATGAGCAGTTCTTC.

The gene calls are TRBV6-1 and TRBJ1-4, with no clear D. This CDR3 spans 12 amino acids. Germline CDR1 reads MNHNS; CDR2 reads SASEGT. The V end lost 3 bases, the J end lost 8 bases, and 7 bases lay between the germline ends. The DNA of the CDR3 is TGTGCCAGCAGTGAGACACGAGAAAAACTGTTTTTT. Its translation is CASSETREKLFF.

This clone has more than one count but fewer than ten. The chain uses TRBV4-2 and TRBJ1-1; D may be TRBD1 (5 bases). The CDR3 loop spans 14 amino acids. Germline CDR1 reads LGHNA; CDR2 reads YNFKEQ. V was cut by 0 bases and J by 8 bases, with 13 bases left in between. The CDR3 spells CASSQDSQTAEAFF. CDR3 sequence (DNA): TGTGCCAGCAGCCAAGATTCACAGACAGCAGAAGCTTTCTTT.

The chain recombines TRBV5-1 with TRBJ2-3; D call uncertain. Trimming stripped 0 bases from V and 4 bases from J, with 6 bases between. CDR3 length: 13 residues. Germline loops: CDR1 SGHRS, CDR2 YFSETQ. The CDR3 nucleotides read TGCGCCAGCAGCTTGGCTCTGGCAGATACGCAGTATTTT. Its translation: CASSLALADTQYF.

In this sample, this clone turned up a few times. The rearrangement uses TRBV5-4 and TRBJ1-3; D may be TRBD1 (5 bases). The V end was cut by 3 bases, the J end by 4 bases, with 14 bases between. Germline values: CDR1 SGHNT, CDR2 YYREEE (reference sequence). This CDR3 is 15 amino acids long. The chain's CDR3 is CASSSLQGSGNTIYF. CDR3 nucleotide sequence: TGTGCCAGCAGCTCGCTTCAGGGATCGGGAAACACCATATATTTT.

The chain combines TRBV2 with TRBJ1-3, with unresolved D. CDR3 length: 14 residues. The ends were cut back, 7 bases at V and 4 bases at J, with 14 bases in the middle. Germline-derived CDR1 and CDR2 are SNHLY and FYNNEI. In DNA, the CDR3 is TGTGCCAGCACTAGAAATTTAGGAGGAAACACCATATATTTT. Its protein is CASTRNLGGNTIYF.

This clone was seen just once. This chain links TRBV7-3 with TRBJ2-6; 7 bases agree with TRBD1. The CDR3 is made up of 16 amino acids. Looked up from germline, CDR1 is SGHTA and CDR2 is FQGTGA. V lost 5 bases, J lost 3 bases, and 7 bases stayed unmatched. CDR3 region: CASSTGTALGANVLTF. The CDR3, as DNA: TGTGCCAGCAGCACCGGGACAGCCCTTGGGGCCAACGTCCTGACTTTC.

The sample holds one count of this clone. In DNA, the CDR3 is TGTGCCAGCTCAATACAGGGAGGAGAGACCCAGTACTTC. Protein sequence: CASSIQGGETQYF. The rearrangement uses TRBV7-6 and TRBJ2-5; tentatively, D is TRBD1 or TRBD2 (6 bases each). The CDR3 is 13 residues long. Per the germline V gene, CDR1 is SGHVS and CDR2 is FNYEAQ. V lost 8 bases and J 4 bases, leaving 14 bases between the germline ends.

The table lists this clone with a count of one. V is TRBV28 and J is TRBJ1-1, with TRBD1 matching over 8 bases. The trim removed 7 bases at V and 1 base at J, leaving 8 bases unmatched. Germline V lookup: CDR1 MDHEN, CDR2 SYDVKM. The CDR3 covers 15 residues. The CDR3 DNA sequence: TGTGCCAGCACCCCCGGACAGGGCGGGAACACTGAAGCTTTCTTT. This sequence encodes CASTPGQGGNTEAFF. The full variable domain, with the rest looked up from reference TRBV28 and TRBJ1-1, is DVKVTQSSRYLVKRTGEKVFLECVQDMDHENMFWYRQDPGLGLRLIYFSYDVKMKEKGDIPEGYSVSREKKERFSLILESASTNQTSMYLCASTPGQGGNTEAFFGQGTRLTVV.

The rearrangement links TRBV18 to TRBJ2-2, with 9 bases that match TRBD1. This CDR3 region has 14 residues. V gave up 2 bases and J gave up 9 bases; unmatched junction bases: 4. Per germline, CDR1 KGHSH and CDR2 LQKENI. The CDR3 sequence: CASSPEQGARELFF. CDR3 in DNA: TGTGCCAGCTCACCAGAACAGGGGGCCCGGGAGCTGTTTTTT.

CDR3 coding DNA: TGCGCCAGCAGCTTGGCTCTAGTTGGCACAGATACGCAGTATTTT. As protein: CASSLALVGTDTQYF. The rearrangement joins TRBV5-1 to TRBJ2-3; unclear D gene. Trimming removed 0 bases from V and 1 base from J, with 9 bases in between. The V gene's germline CDR1 is SGHRS and CDR2 YFSETQ. The CDR3 totals 15 residues.

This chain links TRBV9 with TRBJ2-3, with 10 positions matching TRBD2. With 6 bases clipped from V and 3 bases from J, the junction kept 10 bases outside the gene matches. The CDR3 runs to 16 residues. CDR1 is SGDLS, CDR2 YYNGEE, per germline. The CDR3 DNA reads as TGTGCCAGCATCCCTCGACTAGCGGGCCCAACAGATACGCAGTATTTT. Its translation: CASIPRLAGPTDTQYF. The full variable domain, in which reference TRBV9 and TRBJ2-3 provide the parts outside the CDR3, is DSGVTQTPKHLITATGQRVTLRCSPRSGDLSVYWYQQSLDQGLQFLIQYYNGEERAKGNILERFSAQQFPDLHSELNLSSLELGDSALYFCASIPRLAGPTDTQYFGPGTRLTVL.

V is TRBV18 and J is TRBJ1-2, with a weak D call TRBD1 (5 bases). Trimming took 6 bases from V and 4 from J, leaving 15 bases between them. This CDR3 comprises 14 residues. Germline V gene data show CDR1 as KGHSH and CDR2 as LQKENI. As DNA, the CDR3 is TGTGCCAGCTCCCCCCTAGGGGCAGGCTATGGCTACACCTTC. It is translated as CASSPLGAGYGYTF.

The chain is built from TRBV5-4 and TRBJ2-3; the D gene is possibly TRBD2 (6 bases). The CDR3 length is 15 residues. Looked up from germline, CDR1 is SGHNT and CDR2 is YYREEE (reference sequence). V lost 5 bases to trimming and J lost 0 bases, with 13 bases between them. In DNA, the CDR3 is TGTGCCAGCAGGATTGGACTACGAAGCACAGATACGCAGTATTTT. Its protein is CASRIGLRSTDTQYF.

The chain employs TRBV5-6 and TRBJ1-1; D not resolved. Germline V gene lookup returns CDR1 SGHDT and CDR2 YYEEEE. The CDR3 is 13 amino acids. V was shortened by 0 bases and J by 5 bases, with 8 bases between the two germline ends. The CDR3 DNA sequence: TGTGCCAGCAGCTTGGTCGGTAGGACTGAAGCTTTCTTT. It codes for CASSLVGRTEAFF.

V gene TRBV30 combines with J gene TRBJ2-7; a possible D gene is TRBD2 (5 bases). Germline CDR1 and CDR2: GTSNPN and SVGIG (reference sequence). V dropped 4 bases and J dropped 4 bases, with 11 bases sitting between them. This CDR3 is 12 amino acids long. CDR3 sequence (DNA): TGTGCCTGGAACGGGGAAAGGTACGAGCAGTACTTC. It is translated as CAWNGERYEQYF.

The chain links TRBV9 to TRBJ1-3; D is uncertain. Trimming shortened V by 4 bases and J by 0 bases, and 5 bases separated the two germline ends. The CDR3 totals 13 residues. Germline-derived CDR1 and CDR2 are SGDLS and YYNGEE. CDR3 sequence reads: CASSTNSGNTIYF. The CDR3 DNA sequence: TGTGCCAGCAGCACCAACTCTGGAAACACCATATATTTT.

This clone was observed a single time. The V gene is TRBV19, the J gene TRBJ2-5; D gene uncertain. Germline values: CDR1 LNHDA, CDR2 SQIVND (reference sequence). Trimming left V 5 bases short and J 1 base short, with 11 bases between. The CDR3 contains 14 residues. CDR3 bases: TGTGCCAGTAGTCTCGGCGGCGTCCAAGAGACCCAGTACTTC. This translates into CASSLGGVQETQYF.

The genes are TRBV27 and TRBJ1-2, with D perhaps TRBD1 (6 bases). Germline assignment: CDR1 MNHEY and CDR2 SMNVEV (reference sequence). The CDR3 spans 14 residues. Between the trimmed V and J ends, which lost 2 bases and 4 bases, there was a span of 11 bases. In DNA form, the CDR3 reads TGTGCCAGCAGTTTAGGTACAGGGCCCTATGGCTACACCTTC. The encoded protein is CASSLGTGPYGYTF.

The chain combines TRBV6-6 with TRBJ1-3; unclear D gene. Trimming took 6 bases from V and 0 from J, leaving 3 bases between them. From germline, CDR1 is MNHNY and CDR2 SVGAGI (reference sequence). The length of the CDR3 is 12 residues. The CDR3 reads CASRHSGNTIYF. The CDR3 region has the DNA TGTGCCAGCAGACACTCTGGAAACACCATATATTTT.

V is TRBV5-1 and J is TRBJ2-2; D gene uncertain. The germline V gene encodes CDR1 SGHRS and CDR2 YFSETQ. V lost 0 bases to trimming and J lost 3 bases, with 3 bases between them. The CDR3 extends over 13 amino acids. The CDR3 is CASSLGDTGELFF. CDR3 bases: TGCGCCAGCAGCTTGGGGGACACCGGGGAGCTGTTTTTT.

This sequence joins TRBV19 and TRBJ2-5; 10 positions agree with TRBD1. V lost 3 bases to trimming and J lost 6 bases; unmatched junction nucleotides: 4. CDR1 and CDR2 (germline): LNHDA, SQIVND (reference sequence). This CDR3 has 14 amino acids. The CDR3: CASSMTGGSKTQYF. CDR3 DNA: TGTGCCAGTAGTATGACAGGGGGCTCGAAGACCCAGTACTTC.

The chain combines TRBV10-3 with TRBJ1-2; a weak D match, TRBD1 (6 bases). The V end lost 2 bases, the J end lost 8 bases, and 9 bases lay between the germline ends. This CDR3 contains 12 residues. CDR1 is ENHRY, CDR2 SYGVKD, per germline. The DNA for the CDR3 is TGTGCCATCAGTGAGACAGGGACCGGCTACACCTTC. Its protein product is CAISETGTGYTF.

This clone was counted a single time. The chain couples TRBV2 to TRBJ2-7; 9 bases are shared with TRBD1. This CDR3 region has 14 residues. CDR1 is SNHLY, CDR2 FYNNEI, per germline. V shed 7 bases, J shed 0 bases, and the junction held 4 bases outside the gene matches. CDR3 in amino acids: CASKRQGDSYEQYF. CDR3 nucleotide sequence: TGTGCCAGCAAGCGACAGGGGGACTCCTACGAGCAGTACTTC. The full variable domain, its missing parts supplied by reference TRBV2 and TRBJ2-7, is EPEVTQTPSHQVTQMGQEVILRCVPISNHLYFYWYRQILGQKVEFLVSFYNNEISEKSEIFDDQFSVERPDGSNFTLKIRSTKLEDSAMYFCASKRQGDSYEQYFGPGTRLTVT.

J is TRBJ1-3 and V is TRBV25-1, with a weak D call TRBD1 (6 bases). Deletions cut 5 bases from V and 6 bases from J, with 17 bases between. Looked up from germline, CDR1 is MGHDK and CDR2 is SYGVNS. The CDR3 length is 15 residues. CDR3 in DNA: TGTGCCAGCAGTAAACAGGGAAGTCTTGAAAACACCATATATTTT. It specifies CASSKQGSLENTIYF.

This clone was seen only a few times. CDR3 nucleotide sequence: TGTGCCAGCAGAGGACAGGGCTTTAACACTGAAGCTTTCTTT. Its translation: CASRGQGFNTEAFF. The V gene is TRBV25-1, the J gene TRBJ1-1; TRBD1 agrees at 8 bases. Trimming removed 6 bases from V and 2 bases from J; junction bases left unmatched: 5. This CDR3 has 14 amino acids. Germline lookup yields CDR1 MGHDK and CDR2 SYGVNS. The full variable domain, its missing parts supplied by reference TRBV25-1 and TRBJ1-1, is EADIYQTPRYLVIGTGKKITLECSQTMGHDKMYWYQQDPGMELHLIHYSYGVNSTEKGDLSSESTVSRIRTEHFPLTLESARPSHTSQYLCASRGQGFNTEAFFGQGTRLTVV.

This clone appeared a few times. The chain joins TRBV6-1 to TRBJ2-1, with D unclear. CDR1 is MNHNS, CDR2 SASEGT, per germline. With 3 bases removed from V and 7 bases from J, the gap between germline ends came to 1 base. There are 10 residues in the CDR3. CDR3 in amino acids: CASSENEQFF. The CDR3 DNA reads TGTGCCAGCAGTGAGAATGAGCAGTTCTTC.

The CDR3 coding sequence is TGTGCCAGCAGCGTAGTCGGGAACTCCTACAATGAGCAGTTCTTC. It codes for CASSVVGNSYNEQFF. V and J are TRBV9 and TRBJ2-1; possibly TRBD2 for D (5 bases). From germline, CDR1 is SGDLS and CDR2 YYNGEE. This CDR3 is built from 15 residues. The ends were cut back, 0 bases at V and 0 bases at J, with 7 bases in the middle. Looking up the rest from reference TRBV9 and TRBJ2-1 gives the full variable domain: DSGVTQTPKHLITATGQRVTLRCSPRSGDLSVYWYQQSLDQGLQFLIQYYNGEERAKGNILERFSAQQFPDLHSELNLSSLELGDSALYFCASSVVGNSYNEQFFGPGTRLTVL.

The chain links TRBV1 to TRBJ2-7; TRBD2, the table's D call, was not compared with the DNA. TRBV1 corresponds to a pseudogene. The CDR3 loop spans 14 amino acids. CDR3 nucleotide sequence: TGCACCAGCAGCCAAGTTAGCGGGAGGCTCGAGCAGTACTTC. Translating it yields CTSSQVSGRLEQYF.